The 19 T cell receptor beta chains below come from one sample, sequenced in a study of blood T cells in healthy people across ages. PCR was performed a second time for about 7 to 11 cycles using a sample-barcoded 5' primer and a J-beta primer mix. TCRdb itself ran the 5' RACE reads through MiXCR, one entry per CDR3 protein. The data contain about 1.6 million distinct CDR3 sequences, approximately 32% of them singletons. Sequencing used blood. The receptor source for this set is a woman in her thirties in good health.

Many counts were recorded for this clonotype. V gene TRBV27 combines with J gene TRBJ2-1, with 8 bases lining up with TRBD2. The CDR3 length is 13 residues. The V segment lost 6 bases and the J segment 9 bases; nucleotides outside the gene matches: 7. CDR1 is MNHEY, CDR2 SMNVEV, per germline (reference sequence). Here the CDR3 DNA reads TGTGCCAGCAGCCCAGGACTAGCCGGTGAGCAGTTCTTC. Translation gives CASSPGLAGEQFF.

J is TRBJ1-1 and V is TRBV4-1; TRBD1 might be the D (5 bases). Between the trimmed V and J ends, which lost 0 bases and 5 bases, there was a span of 13 bases. The CDR3 consists of 15 residues. Germline assignment: CDR1 MGHRA and CDR2 YSYEKL. The DNA of the CDR3 is TGCGCCAGCAGCCAAGATCAGGGCAGGAAAACTGAAGCTTTCTTT. It codes for CASSQDQGRKTEAFF.

This clonotype was observed a few times. The genes are TRBV5-1 and TRBJ1-2; D ambiguous. Trimming removed 0 bases at V and 6 bases at J, with 9 bases between. The germline V gene has CDR1 SGHRS and CDR2 YFSETQ. CDR3 length equals 13 residues. In nucleotides, the CDR3 is TGCGCCAGCAGCTTGGACGGGTTGGATGGCTACACCTTC. Translation: CASSLDGLDGYTF.

As concerns this clonotype: A junction end diverges from the germline sequence, so it may reflect a read error. The chain combines TRBV4-1 with TRBJ2-7; D possibly corresponds to TRBD2 (6 bases). This CDR3 is built from 14 residues. The V gene's germline CDR1 is MGHRA and CDR2 YSYEKL. The CDR3 sequence is CASGQAGNSYEQYF. In DNA, the CDR3 is TGCGCCAGCGGCCAAGCGGGCAACTCCTACGAGCAGTACTTC.

This chain joins TRBV5-6 and TRBJ2-3, with D perhaps matching TRBD1 or TRBD2 (5 bases each). Germline V lookup: CDR1 SGHDT, CDR2 YYEEEE. There are 15 residues in the CDR3. V was trimmed by 0 bases and J by 6 bases, leaving 14 bases between them. Here the CDR3 reads CASSLGGPKGDTQYF. In nucleotides, the CDR3 is TGTGCCAGCAGCTTGGGGGGACCAAAAGGGGATACGCAGTATTTT. The full variable domain, rest sourced from reference TRBV5-6 and TRBJ2-3, is DAGVTQSPTHLIKTRGQQVTLRCSPKSGHDTVSWYQQALGQGPQFIFQYYEEEERQRGNFPDRFSGHQFPNYSSELNVNALLLGDSALYLCASSLGGPKGDTQYFGPGTRLTVL.

This clonotype showed up just a few times. This chain connects TRBV5-1 to TRBJ1-2; 11 bases match TRBD1. Germline V gene lookup returns CDR1 SGHRS and CDR2 YFSETQ. The CDR3 has 14 amino acids. The V gene end was trimmed by 3 bases and the J gene end by 7 bases; junction bases not matched to a gene: 5. CDR3 region: CASSSGQGAFGYTF. The CDR3, as DNA: TGCGCCAGCAGCTCTGGACAGGGGGCTTTTGGCTACACCTTC.

This clonotype was seen a few times. The V and J genes are TRBV28 and TRBJ2-7; 11 bases match TRBD1. Germline CDR1 MDHEN, CDR2 SYDVKM. The CDR3 covers 19 residues. The V and J ends lost 6 bases and 1 base, in that order; junction bases with no gene match: 17. The CDR3: CASRVDRGRSAGRSYEQYF. Here the CDR3 DNA reads TGTGCCAGCAGGGTGGACAGGGGGCGATCTGCGGGAAGGTCCTACGAGCAGTACTTC.

The gene calls are TRBV12-3 or TRBV12-4 and TRBJ2-5; D unresolved. The CDR3 runs to 10 residues. Trimming pared 8 bases from V and 11 bases from J, leaving 12 bases between. The chain's CDR3 is CASRGFEQYF. The CDR3, as DNA: TGTGCCAGCCGAGGTTTTGAGCAGTACTTC.

The chain carries TRBV27 and TRBJ2-7, with 7 bases identical to TRBD2. Germline assignment: CDR1 MNHEY and CDR2 SMNVEV (reference sequence). The CDR3 consists of 18 residues. The trim removed 3 bases at V and 4 bases at J, leaving 18 bases unmatched. The CDR3 sequence: CASSFGFVGGGVTYEQYF. As DNA, the CDR3 is TGTGCCAGCAGTTTTGGGTTTGTTGGGGGGGGAGTAACTTACGAGCAGTACTTC.

This chain links TRBV27 with TRBJ1-2; 9 nucleotides align to TRBD1. CDR3 length equals 13 residues. With 6 bases clipped from V and 7 bases from J, the junction kept 6 bases outside the gene matches. Germline CDR1 MNHEY, CDR2 SMNVEV (reference sequence). CDR3 in DNA: TGTGCCAGCAGAACGACAGGGGGATGTGGCTACACCTTC. Translation gives CASRTTGGCGYTF.

The genes are TRBV2 and TRBJ2-5; 8 bases are a match to TRBD2. The germline V gene encodes CDR1 SNHLY and CDR2 FYNNEI. Trimming at V came to 6 bases and at J to 1 base, leaving 7 bases not matched to a gene. CDR3 size: 15 residues. CDR3 coding DNA: TGTGCCAGCAGACACGCTACTAGCGGCCAAGAGACCCAGTACTTC. This translates into CASRHATSGQETQYF.

This clonotype was recorded once. This chain joins TRBV5-8 and TRBJ2-4; the match to TRBD1 covers 8 bases. Looked up from germline, CDR1 is SGHTS and CDR2 is YDEGEE. CDR3 length equals 14 residues. The V segment lost 6 bases and the J segment 13 bases; nucleotides outside the gene matches: 15. CDR3 residues: CASIRTGYFHGQYF. The CDR3 DNA reads TGTGCCAGCATCCGGACAGGGTATTTCCACGGGCAGTACTTC.

The V call is TRBV20-1, the J call TRBJ2-3; perhaps TRBD2 as D (6 bases). Germline assignment: CDR1 DFQATT and CDR2 SNEGSKA (reference sequence). The CDR3 sequence is 12 residues long. The ends were cut back, 0 bases at V and 9 bases at J, with 10 bases in the middle. The CDR3 DNA is TGCAGTGCTAGAGACCCGGGAGCGACGCAGTATTTT. Its translation: CSARDPGATQYF.

This clonotype was detected a few times. The rearrangement joins TRBV27 to TRBJ2-5; D possibly uses TRBD1 or TRBD2 (5 bases each). CDR3 length equals 14 residues. Germline V gene data show CDR1 as MNHEY and CDR2 as SMNVEV (reference sequence). Trimming pared 4 bases from V and 5 bases from J, leaving 14 bases between. The CDR3 DNA reads TGTGCCAGCAGTTCCCAGGTTTGGGGGGAGACCCAGTACTTC. The encoded protein is CASSSQVWGETQYF.

The rearrangement joins TRBV10-1 to TRBJ2-2, with TRBD2 matching 7 bases. Trimming removed 3 bases from V and 1 base from J; junction bases left unmatched: 5. Germline CDR1 and CDR2: WNHNN and SYGVQD (reference sequence). The CDR3 runs 16 residues. CDR3 DNA sequence: TGCGCCAGCAGTGATGGCCGCGGGAGGAACACCGGGGAGCTGTTTTTT. Translation gives CASSDGRGRNTGELFF.

The J gene is TRBJ1-2, the V gene TRBV4-1; D call uncertain. CDR3 size: 14 residues. Germline CDR1 and CDR2: MGHRA and YSYEKL. The V and J ends lost 1 base and 7 bases respectively, with 13 bases between them. The CDR3 here is CASSQVQIGFGYTF. The DNA for the CDR3 is TGCGCCAGCAGCCAAGTTCAGATTGGCTTTGGCTACACCTTC.

In this sample, this clonotype turned up a few times. Sequence at one end of the junction differs from germline and may be a read error. V gene TRBV10-2 combines with J gene TRBJ2-7; no firm D call. Germline CDR1 is WSHSY and CDR2 is SAAADI. The CDR3 totals 15 residues. CDR3 DNA sequence: TGCGCCAGCAGTGAGTCGAGTGTCGGTGGCTACGGGCAGTACTTC. Translation: CASSESSVGGYGQYF.

Only a few counts were recorded for this clonotype. V gene TRBV7-3 combines with J gene TRBJ2-2; possibly TRBD2 for D (6 bases). In germline, CDR1 is SGHTA, CDR2 FQGTGA. This CDR3 has 15 amino acids. V lost 5 bases, J lost 3 bases, and 13 bases lay in between. The CDR3 DNA reads TGTGCCAGCAGCCGACGGGGGAGAGACACCGGGGAGCTGTTTTTT. It specifies CASSRRGRDTGELFF.

This clonotype was recorded a few times. This may stem from a read error, because a much larger clone lies one nucleotide away. CDR3 bases: TGCAGTACCGAGGAGGACAGCTACAATGAGCAGTACTTC. Translating it yields CSTEEDSYNEQYF. The rearrangement links TRBV20-1 to TRBJ2-7; weak D call: TRBD1 (6 bases). The germline gives CDR1 DFQATT, CDR2 SNEGSKA (reference sequence). V lost 8 bases and J 7 bases, leaving 21 bases between the germline ends. The CDR3 runs 13 residues.